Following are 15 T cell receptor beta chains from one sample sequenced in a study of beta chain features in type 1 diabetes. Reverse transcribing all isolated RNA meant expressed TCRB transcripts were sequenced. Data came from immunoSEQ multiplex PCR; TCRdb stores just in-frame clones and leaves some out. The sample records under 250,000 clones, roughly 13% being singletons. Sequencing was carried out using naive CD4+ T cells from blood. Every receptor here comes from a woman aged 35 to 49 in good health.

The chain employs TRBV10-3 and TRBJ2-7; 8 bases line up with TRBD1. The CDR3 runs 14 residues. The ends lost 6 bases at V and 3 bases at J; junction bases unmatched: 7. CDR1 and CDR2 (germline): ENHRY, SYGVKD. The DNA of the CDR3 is TGTGCCATCAGGGGAACTACAGGGGGCTACGAGCAGTACTTC. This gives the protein CAIRGTTGGYEQYF.

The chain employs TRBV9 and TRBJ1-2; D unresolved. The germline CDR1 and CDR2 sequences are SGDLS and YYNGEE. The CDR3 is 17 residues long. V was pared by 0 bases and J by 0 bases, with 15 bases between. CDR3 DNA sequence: TGTGCCAGCAGCGTAGGGCGGACTCTTACCCCTAACTATGGCTACACCTTC. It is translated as CASSVGRTLTPNYGYTF.

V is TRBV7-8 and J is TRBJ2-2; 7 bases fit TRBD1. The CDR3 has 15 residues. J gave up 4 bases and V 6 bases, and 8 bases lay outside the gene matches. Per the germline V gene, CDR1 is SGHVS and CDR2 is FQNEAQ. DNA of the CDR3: TGTGCCAGCAGACCCCTAGGGGGCCGCACCGGGGAGCTGTTTTTT. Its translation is CASRPLGGRTGELFF.

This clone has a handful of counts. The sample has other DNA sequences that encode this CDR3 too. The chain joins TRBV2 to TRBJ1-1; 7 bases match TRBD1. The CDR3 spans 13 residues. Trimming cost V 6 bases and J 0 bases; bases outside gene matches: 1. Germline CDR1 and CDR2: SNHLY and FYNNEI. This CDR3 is CASRGQLNTEAFF. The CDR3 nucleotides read TGTGCCAGCAGGGGACAGTTGAACACTGAAGCTTTCTTT.

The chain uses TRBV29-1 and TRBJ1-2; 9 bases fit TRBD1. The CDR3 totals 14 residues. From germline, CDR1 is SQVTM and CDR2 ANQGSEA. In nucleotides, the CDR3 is TGCAGTATCCGGGACAGGGTCAGTAACTATGGCTACACCTTC. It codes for CSIRDRVSNYGYTF.

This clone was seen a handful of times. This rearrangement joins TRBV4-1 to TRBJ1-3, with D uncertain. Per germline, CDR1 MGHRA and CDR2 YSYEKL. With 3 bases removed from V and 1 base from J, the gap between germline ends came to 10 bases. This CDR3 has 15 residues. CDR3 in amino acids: CASSQAILSGNTIYF. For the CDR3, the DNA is TGCGCCAGCAGCCAGGCCATCCTGTCTGGAAACACCATATATTTT.

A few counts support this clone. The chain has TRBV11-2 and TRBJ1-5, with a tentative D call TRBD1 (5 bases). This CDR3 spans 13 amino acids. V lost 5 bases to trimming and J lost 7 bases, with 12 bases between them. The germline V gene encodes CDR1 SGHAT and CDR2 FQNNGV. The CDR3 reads CASSQGGEQPQHF. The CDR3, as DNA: TGTGCCAGCAGCCAAGGAGGGGAGCAGCCCCAGCATTTT. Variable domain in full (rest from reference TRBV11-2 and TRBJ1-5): EAGVAQSPRYKIIEKRQSVAFWCNPISGHATLYWYQQILGQGPKLLIQFQNNGVVDDSQLPKDRFSAERLKGVDSTLKIQPAKLEDSAVYLCASSQGGEQPQHFGDGTRLSIL.

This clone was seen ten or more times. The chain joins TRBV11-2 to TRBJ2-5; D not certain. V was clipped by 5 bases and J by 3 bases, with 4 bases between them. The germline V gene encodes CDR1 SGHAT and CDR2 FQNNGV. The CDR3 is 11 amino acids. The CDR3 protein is CASSLEETQYF. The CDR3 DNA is TGTGCCAGCAGCCTCGAAGAGACCCAGTACTTC.

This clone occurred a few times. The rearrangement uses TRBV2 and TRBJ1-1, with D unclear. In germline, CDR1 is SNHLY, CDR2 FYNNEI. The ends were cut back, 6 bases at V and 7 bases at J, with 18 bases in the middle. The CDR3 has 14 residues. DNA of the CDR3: TGTGCCAGCAGCGGTAGGATTTTCCTAGATGAAGCTTTCTTT. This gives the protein CASSGRIFLDEAFF.

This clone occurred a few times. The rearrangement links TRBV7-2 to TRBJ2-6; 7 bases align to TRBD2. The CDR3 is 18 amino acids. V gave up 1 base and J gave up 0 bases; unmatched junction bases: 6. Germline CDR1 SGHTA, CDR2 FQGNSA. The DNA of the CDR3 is TGTGCCAGCAGCTTAGAGCGGGGCTCCCTCTCTGGGGCCAACGTCCTGACTTTC. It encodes CASSLERGSLSGANVLTF.

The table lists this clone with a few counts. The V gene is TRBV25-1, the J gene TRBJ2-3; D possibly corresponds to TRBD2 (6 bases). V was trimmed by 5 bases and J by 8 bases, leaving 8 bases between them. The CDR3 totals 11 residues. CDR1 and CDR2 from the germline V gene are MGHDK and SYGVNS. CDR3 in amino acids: CASSPGGTQYF. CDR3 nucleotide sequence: TGTGCCAGCAGTCCCGGGGGTACGCAGTATTTT.

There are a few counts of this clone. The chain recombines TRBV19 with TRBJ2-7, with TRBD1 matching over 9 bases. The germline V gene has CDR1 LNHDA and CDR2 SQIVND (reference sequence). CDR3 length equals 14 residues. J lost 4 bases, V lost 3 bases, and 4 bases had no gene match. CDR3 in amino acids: CASSIGTGWYEQYF. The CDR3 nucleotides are TGTGCCAGTAGTATCGGGACAGGGTGGTACGAGCAGTACTTC. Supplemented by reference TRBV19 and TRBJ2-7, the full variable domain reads DGGITQSPKYLFRKEGQNVTLSCEQNLNHDAMYWYRQDPGQGLRLIYYSQIVNDFQKGDIAEGYSVSREKKESFPLTVTSAQKNPTAFYLCASSIGTGWYEQYFGPGTRLTVT.

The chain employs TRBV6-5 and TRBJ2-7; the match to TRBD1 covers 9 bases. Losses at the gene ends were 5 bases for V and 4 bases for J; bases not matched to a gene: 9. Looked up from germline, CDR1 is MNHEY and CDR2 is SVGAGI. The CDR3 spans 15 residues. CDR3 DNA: TGTGCCAGCAGTGCTCCGGGGACAGGGACATACGAGCAGTACTTC. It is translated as CASSAPGTGTYEQYF.

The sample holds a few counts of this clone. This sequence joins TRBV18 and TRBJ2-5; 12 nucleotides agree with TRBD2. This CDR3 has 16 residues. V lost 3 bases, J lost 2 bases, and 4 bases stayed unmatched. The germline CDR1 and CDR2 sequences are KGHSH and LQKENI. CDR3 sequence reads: CASSPSLAGGQETQYF. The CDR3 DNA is TGTGCCAGCTCACCTTCACTAGCGGGGGGACAAGAGACCCAGTACTTC.

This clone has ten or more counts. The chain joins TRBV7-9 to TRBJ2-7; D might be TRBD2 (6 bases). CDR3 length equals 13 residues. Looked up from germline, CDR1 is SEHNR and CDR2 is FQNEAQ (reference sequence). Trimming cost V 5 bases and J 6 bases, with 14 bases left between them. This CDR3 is CASSRLVDGEQYF. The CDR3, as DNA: TGTGCCAGCAGCAGACTAGTTGATGGCGAGCAGTACTTC.